This T cell receptor beta chain was obtained from a study of blood T cell repertoires in COVID-19. Study in general: COVID-19 samples collected from the United States, Italy and Spain covered acute and convalescent phases. PBMCs, B-cell-depleted T cells, or T cells provided the cDNA or gDNA that made up the material.

The CDR3 loop spans 13 amino acids. Trimming pared 5 bases from V and 2 bases from J, leaving 8 bases between. Per the original data handling: Estimated nucleated cell counts came from reference gene primer amplification. The repertoire was sequenced with immunoSEQ multiplex PCR; TCRdb's copy has only in-frame clones and lacks some. The V and J calls and clone size are taken from that table; D and trimming were inferred from the DNA. The profile covers some 160,000 clones, with about four fifths appearing a single time and about 7% taken by the ten largest. The chain uses TRBV12-3 or TRBV12-4 and TRBJ2-3; D is uncertain. Sequenced: peripheral blood. This receptor was taken from a man aged 70-80 years with active or convalescent COVID-19. This CDR3 is CASSRGTTDTQYF. The CDR3, as DNA: TGTGCCAGCAGTCGAGGAACCACAGATACGCAGTATTTT.